This is a list of T cell receptor beta chains from one sample in a study of blood T cell repertoires in COVID-19. Data came from immunoSEQ multiplex PCR; TCRdb stores just in-frame clones and leaves some out. The table has over 400,000 clones, 85% to 90% seen once. Sequenced input: peripheral blood. The origin of the receptors is a woman aged 45-65 years with COVID-19, enrolled during active disease. Each CDR3 is given with its conserved first and last residue. Clone sizes are given selectively: once, few, many, or a class where the clone is expanded.

cdr3_aa	j_call	clone_size	v_call
CASSSPRGETEAFF	TRBJ1-1	-	TRBV19
CASSLVGLAGYNEQFF	TRBJ2-1	once	TRBV7-9
CASSLRDRGNSPLHF	TRBJ1-6	-	TRBV7-8
CASSREDRFYGYTF	TRBJ1-2	-	TRBV2
CASSYSTGLDEKLFF	TRBJ1-4	-	TRBV6-5
CSVGSTSGGVEQYF	TRBJ2-7	-	TRBV29-1
CASSLGRGTLYNEQFF	TRBJ2-1	-	TRBV7-2
CASSPLFGTSGGGSTDTQYF	TRBJ2-3	once	TRBV11-3
CASSRTGVYGYTF	TRBJ1-2	-	TRBV6-5
CASSYSQTEVFYEQYF	TRBJ2-7	-	TRBV6-5
CASSLLGRGNTEAFF	TRBJ1-1	-	TRBV11-2
CASSWGRGYESPLHF	TRBJ1-6	-	TRBV11-2
CASSLGMGQPYEQYF	TRBJ2-7	-	TRBV27
CASSPDRGNYGYTF	TRBJ1-2	-	TRBV2
CASSRDRAPNTGELFF	TRBJ2-2	few	TRBV19
CASSPWTGDTGELFF	TRBJ2-2	-	TRBV18
CASSPLPGGEQYF	TRBJ2-7	-	TRBV5-5
CAISESLVATNEKLFF	TRBJ1-4	-	TRBV10-3
CASSVGHRNSHGYTF	TRBJ1-2	-	TRBV9
CAAQAKTSTDTQYF	TRBJ2-3	-	TRBV24-1
CASSPEPDRGVYKLFF	TRBJ1-4	once	TRBV9
CASSSRDPRGGYTF	TRBJ1-2	-	TRBV9
CASSFTGTAKNTGELFF	TRBJ2-2	-	TRBV5-1
CASSPTGGVGGYTF	TRBJ1-2	-	TRBV5-1
CASSQAGVAYNEQFF	TRBJ2-1	-	TRBV14
CASSLGGSEKLFF	TRBJ1-4	-	TRBV11-1
CAWDERGSGNTIYF	TRBJ1-3	-	TRBV30
CASRWRGTEAFF	TRBJ1-1	-	TRBV30
CASSDHRGLYEKLFF	TRBJ1-4	-	TRBV25-1
CASSMTGQGALETQYF	TRBJ2-5	-	TRBV19
CASSLGAMNTEAFF	TRBJ1-1	-	TRBV11-2
CASRQGLRTTDTQYF	TRBJ2-3	-	TRBV19
CASSPGTGWRTGELFF	TRBJ2-2	-	TRBV5-1
CASSPTTPAASTDTQYF	TRBJ2-3	-	TRBV5-1
CATSFGDSYQETQYF	TRBJ2-5	-	TRBV24-1
CASSYSGQGKSPLHF	TRBJ1-6	-	TRBV2
CASSPGRVNTEAFF	TRBJ1-1	few	TRBV5-8
CASSPRTSIGRFF	TRBJ2-1	-	TRBV7-5
CATSDGAGDSYNEQFF	TRBJ2-1	-	TRBV24-1
CASSVGLAGHNEQFF	TRBJ2-1	once	TRBV6-4
CASSATSKGETQYF	TRBJ2-5	few	TRBV9
CAWNGERAFF	TRBJ1-1	-	TRBV30
CASSSNRERNTIYF	TRBJ1-3	-	TRBV5-5
CASSESGARSNQPQHF	TRBJ1-5	-	TRBV6-1
CASSLAPRDRSSYEQYF	TRBJ2-7	-	TRBV5-1
CASSPRGTSDGYTF	TRBJ1-2	-	TRBV13
CASSRLQGAVGYGYTF	TRBJ1-2	-	TRBV7-9
CASSYDTSGETQYF	TRBJ2-5	-	TRBV6-5
CASSQGLSSTDTQYF	TRBJ2-3	-	TRBV3-1/TRBV3-2
CSSGSGNTIYF	TRBJ1-3	once	TRBV20-1
CASSSWRAGYTF	TRBJ1-2	-	TRBV5-5
CASSHLGEDTQYF	TRBJ2-3	few	TRBV3-1/TRBV3-2
CSVGSFRDDTEAFF	TRBJ1-1	-	TRBV29-1
CASRGDRGLQNSPLHF	TRBJ1-6	-	TRBV2
CASSQVTGLGEAFF	TRBJ1-1	-	TRBV3-1/TRBV3-2
CASSLTGQDINEQFF	TRBJ2-1	-	TRBV5-1
CASSQGVGTEAFF	TRBJ1-1	-	TRBV19
CASSYKGGTDTQYF	TRBJ2-3	-	TRBV11-2
CASTRQGEDGYTF	TRBJ1-2	once	TRBV28
CASSADNGYGYTF	TRBJ1-2	-	TRBV2